This T cell receptor beta chain was recovered during a study of vaccination effects on CD4 cells after COVID-19. TCRdb keeps only in-frame clones here, not all; method: immunoSEQ multiplex PCR. The sample shows more than 30,000 clones, around 80% of them seen only once. V shed 3 bases, J shed 3 bases, and the junction held 2 bases outside the gene matches. This CDR3 region has 15 residues. Germline lookup yields CDR1 LGHDT and CDR2 YNNKEL (reference sequence). Researchers isolated CD4+ T cells once 9 to 11 days of culture had elapsed. A remark on this clone: The antigen remains undetermined.

The chain combines TRBV3-1 (or the pseudogene TRBV3-2) with TRBJ2-2; 9 positions match TRBD1. The sequences come from CD4+ T cells from PBMCs cultured without peptide, collected before COVID-19 vaccination. The clonotype comes from a human donor who received a COVID-19 vaccine. CDR3 in amino acids: CASSQGDRDTGELFF. As DNA, the CDR3 is TGTGCCAGCAGCCAGGGGGACAGGGACACCGGGGAGCTGTTTTTT.